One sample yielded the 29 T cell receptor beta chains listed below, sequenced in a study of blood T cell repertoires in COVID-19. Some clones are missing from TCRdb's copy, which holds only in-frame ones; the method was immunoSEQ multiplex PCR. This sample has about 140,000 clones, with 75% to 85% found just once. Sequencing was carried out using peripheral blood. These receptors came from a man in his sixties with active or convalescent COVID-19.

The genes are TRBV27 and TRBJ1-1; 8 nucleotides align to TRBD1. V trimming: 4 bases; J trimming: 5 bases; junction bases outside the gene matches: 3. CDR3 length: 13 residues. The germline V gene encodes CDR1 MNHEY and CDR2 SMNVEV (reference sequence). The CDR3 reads CASSWGQETEAFF. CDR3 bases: TGTGCCAGCAGTTGGGGACAGGAGACTGAAGCTTTCTTT.

The CDR3 region has the DNA TGTGCCAGCAGTTTATCGTTGGGACAGAATAGCAATCAGCCCCAGCATTTT. Its translation: CASSLSLGQNSNQPQHF. The rearrangement uses TRBV27 and TRBJ1-5, with 7 bases that match TRBD1. V was clipped by 0 bases and J by 0 bases; unmatched bases: 5. The CDR3 extends over 17 amino acids. Germline assignment: CDR1 MNHEY and CDR2 SMNVEV (reference sequence).

The CDR3 sequence is CASSQQGAADTQYF. The CDR3, as DNA: TGTGCCAGCAGTCAACAGGGGGCGGCAGATACGCAGTATTTT. The chain uses TRBV6-5 and TRBJ2-3; 9 nucleotides match TRBD1. Losses at the gene ends were 5 bases for V and 4 bases for J; bases not matched to a gene: 4. CDR1 is MNHEY, CDR2 SVGAGI, per germline. This CDR3 contains 14 residues.

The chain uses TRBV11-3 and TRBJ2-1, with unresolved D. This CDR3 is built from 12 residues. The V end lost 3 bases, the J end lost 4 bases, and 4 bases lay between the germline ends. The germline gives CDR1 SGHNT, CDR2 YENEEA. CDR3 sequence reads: CASSFEYNEQFF. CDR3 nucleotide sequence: TGTGCCAGCAGCTTCGAGTACAATGAGCAGTTCTTC.

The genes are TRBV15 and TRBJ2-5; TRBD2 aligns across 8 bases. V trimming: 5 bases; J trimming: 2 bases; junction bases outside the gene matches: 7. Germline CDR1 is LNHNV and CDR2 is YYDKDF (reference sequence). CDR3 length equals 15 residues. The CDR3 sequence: CATSLGRGAQETQYF. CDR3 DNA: TGTGCCACCAGCCTCGGGAGGGGGGCTCAAGAGACCCAGTACTTC.

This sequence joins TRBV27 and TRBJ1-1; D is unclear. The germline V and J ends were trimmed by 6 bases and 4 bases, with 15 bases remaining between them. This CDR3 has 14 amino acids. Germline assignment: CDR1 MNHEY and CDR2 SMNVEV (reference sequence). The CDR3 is CASSLAIIGTEAFF. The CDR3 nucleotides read TGTGCCAGCAGCCTCGCGATTATTGGCACTGAAGCTTTCTTT.

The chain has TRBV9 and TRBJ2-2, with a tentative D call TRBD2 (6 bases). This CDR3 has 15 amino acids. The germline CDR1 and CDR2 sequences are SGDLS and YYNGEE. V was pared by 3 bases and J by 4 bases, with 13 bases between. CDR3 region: CASSGRGWGTGELFF. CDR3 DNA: TGTGCCAGCAGCGGACGGGGGTGGGGCACCGGGGAGCTGTTTTTT.

CDR3 loop: CASSDGTGFGYGYTF. The CDR3 region has the DNA TGTGCCAGCAGCGACGGGACAGGGTTTGGCTATGGCTACACCTTC. The V call is TRBV6-2 or TRBV6-3, the J call TRBJ1-2; 9 bases align to TRBD1. The CDR3 is 15 residues long. Per germline, CDR1 MNHEY and CDR2 SVGEGT. V lost 6 bases to trimming and J lost 4 bases; unmatched junction nucleotides: 9.

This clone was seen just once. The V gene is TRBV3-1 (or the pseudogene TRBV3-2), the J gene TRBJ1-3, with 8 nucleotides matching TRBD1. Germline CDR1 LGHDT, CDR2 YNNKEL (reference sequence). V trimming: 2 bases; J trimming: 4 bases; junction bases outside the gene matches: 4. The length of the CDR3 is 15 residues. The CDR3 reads CASSQTGGGGNTIYF. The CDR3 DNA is TGTGCCAGCAGCCAAACAGGGGGAGGAGGAAACACCATATATTTT.

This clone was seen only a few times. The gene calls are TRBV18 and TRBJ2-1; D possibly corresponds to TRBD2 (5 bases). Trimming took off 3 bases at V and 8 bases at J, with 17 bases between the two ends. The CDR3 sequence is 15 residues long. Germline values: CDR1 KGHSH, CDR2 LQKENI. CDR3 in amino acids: CASSPRRSGVDEQFF. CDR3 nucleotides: TGTGCCAGCTCACCCAGAAGGTCCGGGGTGGATGAGCAGTTCTTC.

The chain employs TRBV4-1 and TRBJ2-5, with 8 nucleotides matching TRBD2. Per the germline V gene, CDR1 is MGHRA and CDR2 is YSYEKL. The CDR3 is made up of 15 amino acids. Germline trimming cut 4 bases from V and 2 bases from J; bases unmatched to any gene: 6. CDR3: CASSRSTSVQETQYF. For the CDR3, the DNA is TGCGCCAGCAGCCGCTCGACTAGCGTGCAAGAGACCCAGTACTTC.

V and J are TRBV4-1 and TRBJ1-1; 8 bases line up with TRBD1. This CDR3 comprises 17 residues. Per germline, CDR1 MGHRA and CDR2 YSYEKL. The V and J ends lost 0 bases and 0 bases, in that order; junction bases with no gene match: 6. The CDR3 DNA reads TGCGCCAGCAGCCAAGACCCAGGGGGCAGAGTGAACACTGAAGCTTTCTTT. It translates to CASSQDPGGRVNTEAFF.

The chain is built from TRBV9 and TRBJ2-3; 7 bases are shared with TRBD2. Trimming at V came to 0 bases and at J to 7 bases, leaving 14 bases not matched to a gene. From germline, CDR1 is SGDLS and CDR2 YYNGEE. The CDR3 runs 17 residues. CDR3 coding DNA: TGTGCCAGCAGCGTAGGCCCACCGGGGCTAGCGGACCATACGCAGTATTTT. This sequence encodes CASSVGPPGLADHTQYF.

The CDR3 loop is CASSQATGNQPQHF. The CDR3 DNA sequence: TGCGCCAGCAGCCAAGCGACAGGGAATCAGCCCCAGCATTTT. The rearrangement links TRBV4-1 to TRBJ1-5; 7 positions agree with TRBD1. V was clipped by 1 base and J by 4 bases; unmatched bases: 1. Germline loops: CDR1 MGHRA, CDR2 YSYEKL. The CDR3 has 14 amino acids.

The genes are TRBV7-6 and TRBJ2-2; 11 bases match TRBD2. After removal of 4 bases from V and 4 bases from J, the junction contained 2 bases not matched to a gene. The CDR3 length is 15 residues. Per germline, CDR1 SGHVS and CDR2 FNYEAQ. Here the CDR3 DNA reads TGTGCCAGCAGCTATACTAGCGGGGGCACCGGGGAGCTGTTTTTT. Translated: CASSYTSGGTGELFF.

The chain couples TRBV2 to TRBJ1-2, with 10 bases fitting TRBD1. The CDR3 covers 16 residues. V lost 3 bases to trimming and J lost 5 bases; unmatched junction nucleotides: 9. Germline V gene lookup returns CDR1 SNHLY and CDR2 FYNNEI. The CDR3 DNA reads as TGTGCCAGCAGTGATATCGGGACAGGGGCAGTATATGGCTACACCTTC. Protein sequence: CASSDIGTGAVYGYTF.

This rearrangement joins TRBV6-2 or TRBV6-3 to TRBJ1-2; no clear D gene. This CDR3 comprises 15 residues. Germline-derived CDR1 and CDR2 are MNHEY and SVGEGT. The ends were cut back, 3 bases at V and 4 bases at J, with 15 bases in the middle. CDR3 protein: CASSYIARGSYGYTF. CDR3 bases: TGTGCCAGCAGTTATATAGCCAGAGGCTCCTATGGCTACACCTTC.

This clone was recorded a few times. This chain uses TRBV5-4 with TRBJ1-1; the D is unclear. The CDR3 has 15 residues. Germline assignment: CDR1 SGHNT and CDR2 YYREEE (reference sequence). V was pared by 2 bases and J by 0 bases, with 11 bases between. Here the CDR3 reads CASSFFRSLNTEAFF. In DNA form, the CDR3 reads TGTGCCAGCAGCTTCTTCCGCAGTCTGAACACTGAAGCTTTCTTT.

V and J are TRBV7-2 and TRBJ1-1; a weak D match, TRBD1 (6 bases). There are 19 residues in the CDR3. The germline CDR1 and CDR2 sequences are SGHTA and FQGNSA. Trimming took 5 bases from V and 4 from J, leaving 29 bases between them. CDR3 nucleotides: TGTGCCAGCAGCCGGACAGCCGGACGACCAACAGGGAAGGGCACTGAAGCTTTCTTT. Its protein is CASSRTAGRPTGKGTEAFF.

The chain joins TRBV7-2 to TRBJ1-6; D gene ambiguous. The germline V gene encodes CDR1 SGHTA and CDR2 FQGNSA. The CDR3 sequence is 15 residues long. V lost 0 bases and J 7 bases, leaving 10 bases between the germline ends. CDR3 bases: TGTGCCAGCAGCTTAGCGGGGAGGGCGAATTCACCCCTCCACTTT. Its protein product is CASSLAGRANSPLHF.

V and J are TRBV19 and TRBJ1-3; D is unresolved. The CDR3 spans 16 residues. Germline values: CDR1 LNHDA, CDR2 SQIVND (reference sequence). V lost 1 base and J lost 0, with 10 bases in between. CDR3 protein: CASSIVLTPSGNTIYF. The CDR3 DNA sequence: TGTGCCAGTAGTATAGTATTGACACCCTCTGGAAACACCATATATTTT.

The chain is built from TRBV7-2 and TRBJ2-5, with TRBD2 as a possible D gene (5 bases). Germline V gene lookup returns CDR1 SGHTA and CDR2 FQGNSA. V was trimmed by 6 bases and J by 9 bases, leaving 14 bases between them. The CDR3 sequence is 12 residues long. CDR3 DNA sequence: TGTGCCAGCAGATCCCCCGGCGGGCCCCAGTACTTC. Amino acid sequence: CASRSPGGPQYF.

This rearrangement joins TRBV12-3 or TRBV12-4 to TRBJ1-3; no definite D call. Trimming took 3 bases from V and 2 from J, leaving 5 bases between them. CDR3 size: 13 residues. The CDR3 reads CASSFIPGNTIYF. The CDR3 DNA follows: TGTGCCAGCAGTTTTATCCCTGGAAACACCATATATTTT.

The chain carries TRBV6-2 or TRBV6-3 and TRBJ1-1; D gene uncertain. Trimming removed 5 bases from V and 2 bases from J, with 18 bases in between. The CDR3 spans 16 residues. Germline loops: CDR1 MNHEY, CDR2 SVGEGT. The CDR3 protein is CASSNRAGRINTEAFF. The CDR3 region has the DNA TGTGCCAGCAGTAACAGAGCCGGGAGAATTAACACTGAAGCTTTCTTT.

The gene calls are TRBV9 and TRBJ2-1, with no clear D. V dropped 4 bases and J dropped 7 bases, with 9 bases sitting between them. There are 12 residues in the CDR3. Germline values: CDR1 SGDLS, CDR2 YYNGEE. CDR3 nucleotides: TGTGCCAGCAGCCCCCCCTCGAATGAGCAGTTCTTC. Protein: CASSPPSNEQFF.

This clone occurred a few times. Here the CDR3 DNA reads TGTGCCAGCAGGACAGGGGCAGATGGCTACACCTTC. Translating gives CASRTGADGYTF. The V gene is TRBV2, the J gene TRBJ1-2, with 8 bases aligning to TRBD1. Germline loops: CDR1 SNHLY, CDR2 FYNNEI. The CDR3 runs 12 residues. The J segment lost 6 bases and the V segment lost 6 bases, leaving 3 bases of the junction unmatched. The full variable domain, with the rest looked up from reference TRBV2 and TRBJ1-2, is EPEVTQTPSHQVTQMGQEVILRCVPISNHLYFYWYRQILGQKVEFLVSFYNNEISEKSEIFDDQFSVERPDGSNFTLKIRSTKLEDSAMYFCASRTGADGYTFGSGTRLTVV.

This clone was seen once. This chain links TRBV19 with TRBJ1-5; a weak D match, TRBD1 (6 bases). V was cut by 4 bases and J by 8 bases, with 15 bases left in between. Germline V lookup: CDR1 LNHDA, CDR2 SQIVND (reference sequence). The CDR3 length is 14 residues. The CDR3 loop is CASSKSRGDKPQHF. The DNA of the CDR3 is TGTGCCAGTAGTAAAAGCAGGGGCGATAAGCCCCAGCATTTT. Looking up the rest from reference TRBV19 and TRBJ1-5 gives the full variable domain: DGGITQSPKYLFRKEGQNVTLSCEQNLNHDAMYWYRQDPGQGLRLIYYSQIVNDFQKGDIAEGYSVSREKKESFPLTVTSAQKNPTAFYLCASSKSRGDKPQHFGDGTRLSIL.

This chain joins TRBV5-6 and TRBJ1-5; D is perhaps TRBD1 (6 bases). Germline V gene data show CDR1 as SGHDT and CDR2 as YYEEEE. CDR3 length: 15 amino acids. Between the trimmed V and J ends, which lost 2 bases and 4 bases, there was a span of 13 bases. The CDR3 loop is CASSFQQGKNQPQHF. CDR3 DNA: TGTGCCAGCAGCTTCCAACAGGGTAAAAATCAGCCCCAGCATTTT.

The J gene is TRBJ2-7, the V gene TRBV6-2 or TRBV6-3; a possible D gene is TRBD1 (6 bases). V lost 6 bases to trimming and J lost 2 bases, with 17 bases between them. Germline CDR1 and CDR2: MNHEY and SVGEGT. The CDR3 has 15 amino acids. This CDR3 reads CASSPRDTFPYEQYF. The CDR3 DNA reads TGTGCCAGCAGCCCCCGGGACACCTTCCCCTACGAGCAGTACTTC.